These 26 T cell receptor beta chains came from one sample sequenced in a study of T-cell memory formation after mild COVID-19. TCRdb fed the 5' RACE reads into MiXCR, producing one record per CDR3 protein. In the table there are around 340,000 distinct CDR3 sequences, over 20% of which are singletons. Sequencing input: PBMCs or a T cell subset sorted from them (not recorded which). These receptors were obtained from an adult woman who had mild COVID-19 (a few samples of this study predate the infection). Cell type and time point are not known.

The table lists this clonotype with a few counts. The J gene is TRBJ1-2, the V gene TRBV4-3, with TRBD1 matching 8 bases. J was trimmed by 2 bases and V by 3 bases; bases with no gene match: 5. The CDR3 consists of 15 residues. Germline V gene sequence: CDR1 LGHNA, CDR2 YSLEER. The CDR3 is CASSQTTGANYGYTF. The CDR3 DNA reads as TGCGCCAGCAGCCAGACGACAGGGGCCAACTATGGCTACACCTTC.

The chain employs TRBV7-6 and TRBJ2-1; 7 bases are a match to TRBD2. The CDR3 contains 15 residues. The ends lost 4 bases at V and 4 bases at J; junction bases unmatched: 7. Germline V gives CDR1 SGHVS, CDR2 FNYEAQ. The CDR3, as DNA: TGTGCCAGCAGCTGGGGCGGGGGACCGTACAATGAGCAGTTCTTC. This encodes CASSWGGGPYNEQFF. The full variable domain, its missing parts supplied by reference TRBV7-6 and TRBJ2-1, is GAGVSQSPRYKVTKRGQDVALRCDPISGHVSLYWYRQALGQGPEFLTYFNYEAQQDKSGLPNDRFSAERPEGSISTLTIQRTEQRDSAMYRCASSWGGGPYNEQFFGPGTRLTVL.

The chain employs TRBV27 and TRBJ2-2; no definite D call. The CDR3 totals 13 residues. From germline, CDR1 is MNHEY and CDR2 SMNVEV (reference sequence). The V end was cut by 0 bases, the J end by 8 bases, with 7 bases between. CDR3 amino acids: CASSLSPRGELFF. The CDR3 coding sequence is TGTGCCAGCAGTTTATCCCCTCGTGGGGAGCTGTTTTTT.

This clonotype has just a few counts. The V call is TRBV7-9, the J call TRBJ2-7; tentative D call: TRBD2 (5 bases). From germline, CDR1 is SEHNR and CDR2 FQNEAQ (reference sequence). Trimming removed 2 bases at V and 3 bases at J, with 11 bases between. The CDR3 loop spans 14 amino acids. CDR3 coding DNA: TGTGCCAGCAGCTTACGAACAGCGGACTACGAGCAGTACTTC. This encodes CASSLRTADYEQYF.

V is TRBV9 and J is TRBJ1-1; D is unclear. V was clipped by 0 bases and J by 4 bases, with 7 bases between them. The V gene's germline CDR1 is SGDLS and CDR2 YYNGEE. This CDR3 is built from 13 residues. CDR3 residues: CASSVGVVTEAFF. In DNA form, the CDR3 reads TGTGCCAGCAGCGTAGGGGTGGTCACTGAAGCTTTCTTT.

The rearrangement joins TRBV5-1 to TRBJ2-1; no reliable D call. V lost 4 bases to trimming and J lost 6 bases, with 14 bases between them. The CDR3 runs 14 residues. Germline lookup yields CDR1 SGHRS and CDR2 YFSETQ. The DNA of the CDR3 is TGCGCCAGCAGCGCCGGTGAGCCGGGCAATGAGCAGTTCTTC. Encoded protein: CASSAGEPGNEQFF.

V gene TRBV18 combines with J gene TRBJ1-1; 11 bases align to TRBD1. The length of the CDR3 is 15 residues. With V trimmed by 6 bases and J by 6 bases, 9 bases remained unmatched. Germline lookup yields CDR1 KGHSH and CDR2 LQKENI. The CDR3: CASSGWDRGSSEAFF. The DNA for the CDR3 is TGTGCCAGCTCGGGATGGGACAGGGGGTCTTCTGAAGCTTTCTTT.

This clonotype was counted between two and nine times. The chain combines TRBV18 with TRBJ2-5; D ambiguous. V lost 1 base, J lost 2 bases, and 8 bases lay in between. CDR1 is KGHSH and CDR2 is LQKENI in the germline V gene. The CDR3 consists of 14 residues. As DNA, the CDR3 is TGTGCCAGCTCACCACGCACAAGGCAAGAGACCCAGTACTTC. Protein product: CASSPRTRQETQYF.

This clonotype was recorded a few times. The chain joins TRBV12-3 or TRBV12-4 to TRBJ2-7, with TRBD1 identical over 10 bases. CDR3 length: 15 amino acids. The V and J ends lost 5 bases and 0 bases, in that order; junction bases with no gene match: 4. CDR3 in amino acids: CASSGWTGGSYEQYF. CDR3 DNA sequence: TGTGCCAGCAGTGGGTGGACAGGGGGCTCCTACGAGCAGTACTTC.

This clonotype was counted a few times. The J gene is TRBJ1-1, the V gene TRBV6-5, with D unclear. The CDR3 covers 14 residues. The ends were cut back, 1 base at V and 0 bases at J, with 6 bases in the middle. Looked up from germline, CDR1 is MNHEY and CDR2 is SVGAGI. CDR3 bases: TGTGCCAGCAGTTACTGGGGAATGAACACTGAAGCTTTCTTT. Translation gives CASSYWGMNTEAFF.

The chain couples TRBV15 to TRBJ1-2; no definite D call. V lost 0 bases to trimming and J lost 7 bases, with 6 bases between them. The CDR3 contains 12 residues. Germline lookup yields CDR1 LNHNV and CDR2 YYDKDF (reference sequence). The CDR3 protein is CATSREGRGYTF. CDR3 DNA: TGTGCCACCAGCAGAGAAGGCCGTGGCTACACCTTC.

In this sample, this clonotype turned up a few times. This chain connects TRBV5-5 to TRBJ2-1, with 8 bases matching TRBD1. The CDR3 has 15 amino acids. With 4 bases clipped from V and 4 bases from J, the junction kept 7 bases outside the gene matches. CDR1 is SGHKS and CDR2 is YYEKEE in the germline V gene (reference sequence). CDR3 protein: CASSPGTGEYNEQFF. The CDR3 nucleotides are TGTGCCAGCAGCCCCGGGACAGGAGAATACAATGAGCAGTTCTTC.

The V gene is TRBV6-5, the J gene TRBJ1-2; 10 nucleotides align to TRBD1. Per germline, CDR1 MNHEY and CDR2 SVGAGI. The V segment lost 4 bases and the J segment 5 bases; nucleotides outside the gene matches: 7. The CDR3 is 15 amino acids. The CDR3 DNA reads as TGTGCCAGCAGTTTCCGGGACAGGGGACCTTATGGCTACACCTTC. Residues: CASSFRDRGPYGYTF.

This clonotype was seen ten or more times. V and J are TRBV18 and TRBJ2-3; 8 nucleotides align to TRBD2. This CDR3 region has 15 residues. Germline lookup yields CDR1 KGHSH and CDR2 LQKENI. V lost 2 bases and J lost 0; bases outside the gene matches: 1. For the CDR3, the DNA is TGTGCCAGCTCACCAACTAGCGGAAGCACAGATACGCAGTATTTT. As protein: CASSPTSGSTDTQYF.

This rearrangement joins TRBV6-5 to TRBJ2-6; the D gene is possibly TRBD1 (6 bases). Trimming pared 0 bases from V and 4 bases from J, leaving 10 bases between. Germline CDR1 is MNHEY and CDR2 is SVGAGI. The CDR3 loop spans 16 amino acids. CDR3 protein: CASSYSSGAGANVLTF. In nucleotides, the CDR3 is TGTGCCAGCAGTTACTCTTCAGGGGCCGGGGCCAACGTCCTGACTTTC.

The V gene is TRBV20-1, the J gene TRBJ2-7, with TRBD1 matching 7 bases. This CDR3 region has 13 residues. Germline CDR1 is DFQATT and CDR2 is SNEGSKA (reference sequence). Unmatched junction bases numbered 8, after V lost 3 bases and J lost 6 bases. The CDR3 sequence is CSASGIGGGEQYF. The CDR3 DNA is TGCAGTGCTAGCGGGATAGGGGGCGGCGAGCAGTACTTC.

V and J are TRBV6-5 and TRBJ2-3; 7 bases match TRBD1. Germline-derived CDR1 and CDR2 are MNHEY and SVGAGI. CDR3 size: 13 residues. With V trimmed by 8 bases and J by 5 bases, 7 bases remained unmatched. CDR3 loop: CASGSHRGDTQYF. The CDR3 region has the DNA TGTGCCAGCGGGTCTCACAGGGGAGATACGCAGTATTTT.

CDR3: CASTPLGSLRYNEQFF. The CDR3 region has the DNA TGTGCCAGCACCCCACTCGGGTCCCTCCGATACAATGAGCAGTTCTTC. The J gene is TRBJ2-1, the V gene TRBV7-9; no definite D call. The CDR3 covers 16 residues. V lost 7 bases, J lost 4 bases, and 20 bases lay in between. Germline V gives CDR1 SEHNR, CDR2 FQNEAQ (reference sequence).

V and J are TRBV5-5 and TRBJ2-7; TRBD1 is a possible D gene (5 bases). Germline assignment: CDR1 SGHKS and CDR2 YYEKEE (reference sequence). Trimming took 0 bases from V and 2 from J, leaving 15 bases between them. There are 16 residues in the CDR3. The CDR3 loop reads CASSLAVQGWAYEQYF. DNA of the CDR3: TGTGCCAGCAGCTTGGCCGTCCAGGGATGGGCCTACGAGCAGTACTTC. The whole variable domain, remainder taken from reference TRBV5-5 and TRBJ2-7, is DAGVTQSPTHLIKTRGQQVTLRCSPISGHKSVSWYQQVLGQGPQFIFQYYEKEERGRGNFPDRFSARQFPNYSSELNVNALLLGDSALYLCASSLAVQGWAYEQYFGPGTRLTVT.

The genes are TRBV5-1 and TRBJ1-2; D unclear. Looked up from germline, CDR1 is SGHRS and CDR2 is YFSETQ. Trimming left V 3 bases short and J 8 bases short, with 17 bases between. The CDR3 length is 14 residues. In nucleotides, the CDR3 is TGCGCCAGCAGCTCTCACCCGGGCCCCTCAGGCTACACCTTC. It codes for CASSSHPGPSGYTF. Together with reference TRBV5-1 and TRBJ1-2, the CDR3 gives the full variable domain: KAGVTQTPRYLIKTRGQQVTLSCSPISGHRSVSWYQQTPGQGLQFLFEYFSETQRNKGNFPGRFSGRQFSNSRSEMNVSTLELGDSALYLCASSSHPGPSGYTFGSGTRLTVV.

This clonotype was observed a few times. The gene calls are TRBV9 and TRBJ2-7; D is ambiguous. Deletions cut 1 base from V and 2 bases from J, with 10 bases between. Germline-derived CDR1 and CDR2 are SGDLS and YYNGEE. The CDR3 consists of 14 residues. CDR3 DNA sequence: TGTGCCAGCAGCGTATCTGGGGTTCCCTACGAGCAGTACTTC. Translated: CASSVSGVPYEQYF. The variable domain in full, completed from reference TRBV9 and TRBJ2-7, reads DSGVTQTPKHLITATGQRVTLRCSPRSGDLSVYWYQQSLDQGLQFLIQYYNGEERAKGNILERFSAQQFPDLHSELNLSSLELGDSALYFCASSVSGVPYEQYFGPGTRLTVT.

This clonotype was counted between two and nine times. V usage is TRBV29-1 and J usage is TRBJ2-3; weak D call: TRBD1 (6 bases). The germline V gene encodes CDR1 SQVTM and CDR2 ANQGSEA. The V end was cut by 3 bases, the J end by 6 bases, with 16 bases between. The CDR3 consists of 14 residues. CDR3 residues: CSVESGRGADTQYF. DNA of the CDR3: TGCAGCGTTGAGTCTGGCAGGGGCGCCGATACGCAGTATTTT.

J is TRBJ2-7 and V is TRBV12-3 or TRBV12-4, with a possible D match to TRBD2 (5 bases). The CDR3 totals 14 residues. The germline V and J ends were trimmed by 7 bases and 7 bases, with 20 bases remaining between them. The CDR3 spells CASISALEGGEQYF. The CDR3, as DNA: TGTGCCAGCATCTCTGCCCTAGAGGGCGGGGAGCAGTACTTC.

This clonotype appeared a few times. The chain carries TRBV7-8 and TRBJ1-1; 11 bases map to TRBD1. Germline trimming cut 5 bases from V and 9 bases from J; bases unmatched to any gene: 11. This CDR3 contains 15 residues. Germline values: CDR1 SGHVS, CDR2 FQNEAQ. CDR3 in DNA: TGTGCCAGCAGCCCCCGGACAGGGGGCGCCGTCAAAGCTTTCTTT. Encoded protein: CASSPRTGGAVKAFF.

The chain couples TRBV7-9 to TRBJ1-2; D gene ambiguous. V was pared by 1 base and J by 1 base, with 10 bases between. Germline V gene data show CDR1 as SEHNR and CDR2 as FQNEAQ (reference sequence). The CDR3 loop spans 15 amino acids. The chain's CDR3 is CASSLVGWDNYGYTF. The CDR3 DNA follows: TGTGCCAGCAGCTTAGTTGGTTGGGATAACTATGGCTACACCTTC.

This CDR3 reads CSVVVQVLTGELFF. CDR3 coding DNA: TGCAGCGTTGTTGTACAGGTGCTTACCGGGGAGCTGTTTTTT. The chain combines TRBV29-1 with TRBJ2-2; D may be TRBD1 (5 bases). This CDR3 region has 14 residues. Germline V lookup: CDR1 SQVTM, CDR2 ANQGSEA. V was trimmed by 4 bases and J by 5 bases, leaving 14 bases between them.